These T cell receptor beta chains were read from a single sample in a study of Ad26.COV2.S vaccination and SARS-CoV-2 variants. Clones were read by immunoSEQ multiplex PCR, and TCRdb kept only the in-frame ones, dropping some. Of some 390,000 clones listed, roughly nine tenths are singletons. Specimen: peripheral blood, collected in a trial of Ad26.COV2.S vaccine versus placebo. These receptors came from a person aged 18-60 years who received the Ad26.COV2.S COVID-19 vaccine or a placebo. CDR3s include the opening cysteine and the closing phenylalanine or tryptophan. D genes are given only for firm matches. Size tells how often a clone was seen (once, few, many) or the class of an expanded clone, and some rows leave it out.

D: NA
J: TRBJ2-7
size: NA
V: TRBV5-1
DNA: TGCGCCAGCAGCTTGGTGGGTCCCAGCTACGAGCAGTACTTC
CDR3: CASSLVGPSYEQYF

D: NA
J: TRBJ2-3
size: NA
V: TRBV7-9
DNA: TGTGCCAGCAGCTCAGCCCGACAGGGAGGAGCAGATACGCAGTATTTT
CDR3: CASSSARQGGADTQYF

D: NA
J: TRBJ2-3
size: NA
V: TRBV9
DNA: TGTGCCAGCAGCGTAGGAGGGGGGGCTAGCACAGATACGCAGTATTTT
CDR3: CASSVGGGASTDTQYF

D: TRBD2
J: TRBJ2-3
size: NA
V: TRBV11-2
DNA: TGTGCCAGCAGCTCGCCTCTCTCGCGGGGGGGTACAGATACGCAGTATTTT
CDR3: CASSSPLSRGGTDTQYF

D: TRBD2
J: TRBJ2-7
size: NA
V: TRBV6-6
DNA: TGTGCCAGCAGTTACCCTGGGACTAGGGGCTACGAGCAGTACTTC
CDR3: CASSYPGTRGYEQYF

D: NA
J: TRBJ1-3
size: once
V: TRBV19
DNA: TGTGCCAGTGGATCTCATTGGAACACCATATATTTT
CDR3: CASGSHWNTIYF

D: NA
J: TRBJ1-5
size: NA
V: TRBV18
DNA: TGTGCCAGCTCACCACTGGGGGTTTCGGGCAATCAGCCCCAGCATTTT
CDR3: CASSPLGVSGNQPQHF

D: NA
J: TRBJ2-7
size: NA
V: TRBV28
DNA: TGTGCCAGCAGTTTAGCGGACTACGAGCAGTACTTC
CDR3: CASSLADYEQYF

D: TRBD2
J: TRBJ2-1
size: NA
V: TRBV24-1
DNA: TGTGCCACCAGTGATCCGACTAGCGGCCTTCGGAATGAGCAGTTCTTC
CDR3: CATSDPTSGLRNEQFF

D: TRBD1
J: TRBJ2-1
size: NA
V: TRBV7-9
DNA: TGTGCCAGCAGCTATCACGGACAGGTTTCCTACAATGAGCAGTTCTTC
CDR3: CASSYHGQVSYNEQFF

D: NA
J: TRBJ2-5
size: NA
V: TRBV11-3
DNA: TGTGCCAGCAGCTTAGGCTTACAAGAGACCCAGTACTTC
CDR3: CASSLGLQETQYF

D: NA
J: TRBJ2-5
size: NA
V: TRBV7-2
DNA: TGTGCCAGCAGCTTTGGAATGTCGGAGACCCAGTACTTC
CDR3: CASSFGMSETQYF

D: NA
J: TRBJ1-1
size: few
V: TRBV5-4
DNA: TGTGCCAGCAGGGAACAGGGTGTCCCTGAAGCTTTCTTT
CDR3: CASREQGVPEAFF

D: NA
J: TRBJ2-7
size: NA
V: TRBV4-3
DNA: TGCGCCAGCAGCCAACTACGAACGGGGGAGCAGTACTTC
CDR3: CASSQLRTGEQYF

D: TRBD1
J: TRBJ2-5
size: NA
V: TRBV18
DNA: TGTGCCAGCTCATCAGGACAGGGGGTGGGAGAGACCCAGTACTTC
CDR3: CASSSGQGVGETQYF

D: NA
J: TRBJ1-1
size: NA
V: TRBV7-6
DNA: TGTGCCAGCAGCTTAGCTGGGAACACTGAAGCTTTCTTT
CDR3: CASSLAGNTEAFF

D: NA
J: TRBJ2-7
size: NA
V: TRBV12-3/TRBV12-4
DNA: TGTGCCAGCAGTACCAGCAGGTTCGCGCAGTACTTC
CDR3: CASSTSRFAQYF

D: NA
J: TRBJ2-2
size: NA
V: TRBV30
DNA: TGTGCCTGGAGGGTAGGCGAGAACACCGGGGAGCTGTTTTTT
CDR3: CAWRVGENTGELFF

D: NA
J: TRBJ1-4
size: once
V: TRBV5-1
DNA: TGCGCCAGCAGCTTGAGGGCTCCTAACTCGGAAAAACTGTTTTTT
CDR3: CASSLRAPNSEKLFF

D: NA
J: TRBJ2-7
size: NA
V: TRBV4-1
DNA: TGCGCCAGCAGCCAAGGACTGGGGGTAGACGAGCAGTACTTC
CDR3: CASSQGLGVDEQYF

D: NA
J: TRBJ2-5
size: once
V: TRBV5-6
DNA: TGTGCCAGCAGCTTGGATTACCTTTATAGGGAGACCCAGTACTTC
CDR3: CASSLDYLYRETQYF

D: NA
J: TRBJ1-3
size: once
V: TRBV11-2
DNA: TGTGCCAGCAGCTTACTAGGGGATGGAAACACCATATATTTT
CDR3: CASSLLGDGNTIYF

D: NA
J: TRBJ2-7
size: NA
V: TRBV12-3/TRBV12-4
DNA: TGTGCCAGCAGAGGGGAGTACGAGCAGTACTTC
CDR3: CASRGEYEQYF

D: NA
J: TRBJ2-7
size: NA
V: TRBV3-1/TRBV3-2
DNA: TGTGCCAGCAGCCAAGACTTACTGAGAGGTATCGAGCAGTACTTC
CDR3: CASSQDLLRGIEQYF

D: NA
J: TRBJ2-3
size: NA
V: TRBV7-2
DNA: TGTGCCAGCGGCGACAGGACTTCAGATACGCAGTATTTT
CDR3: CASGDRTSDTQYF

D: TRBD1
J: TRBJ2-5
size: few
V: TRBV18
DNA: TGTGCCAGCTCACCATATAGCCAGGGGGCAACGAGAGAGACCCAGTACTTC
CDR3: CASSPYSQGATRETQYF

D: TRBD1
J: TRBJ1-2
size: NA
V: TRBV3-1/TRBV3-2
DNA: TGTGCCAGCAGCCAACAGTCAGGGGGAGCTAACTATGGCTACACCTTC
CDR3: CASSQQSGGANYGYTF

D: NA
J: TRBJ1-2
size: NA
V: TRBV6-2/TRBV6-3
DNA: TGTGCCAGCAGTTACGGGGACCACTATGGCTACACCTTC
CDR3: CASSYGDHYGYTF

D: NA
J: TRBJ2-7
size: NA
V: TRBV11-2
DNA: TGTGCCAGCAGCTCATCCGGGGGTGACTACGAGCAGTACTTC
CDR3: CASSSSGGDYEQYF

D: TRBD2
J: TRBJ2-5
size: NA
V: TRBV18
DNA: TGTGCCAGCTCAGCAACGACTAGCGGGGGAAACCAAGAGACCCAGTACTTC
CDR3: CASSATTSGGNQETQYF

D: NA
J: TRBJ1-1
size: NA
V: TRBV3-1/TRBV3-2
DNA: TGTGCCAGCAGCCAATCCATATCCCAGGAAGCTTTCTTT
CDR3: CASSQSISQEAFF

D: TRBD1
J: TRBJ1-4
size: NA
V: TRBV7-9
DNA: TGTGCCAGCAGCTTAGGGACAGGCCTCACGGGTGAAAAACTGTTTTTT
CDR3: CASSLGTGLTGEKLFF

D: NA
J: TRBJ1-2
size: once
V: TRBV20-1
DNA: TGCAGTGCTGCCGCGGACTCTGGCTACACCTTC
CDR3: CSAAADSGYTF

D: NA
J: TRBJ2-1
size: NA
V: TRBV20-1
DNA: TGCAGTGCTAGGGGGAACAATGAGCAGTTCTTC
CDR3: CSARGNNEQFF

D: NA
J: TRBJ2-3
size: NA
V: TRBV6-2/TRBV6-3
DNA: TGTGCCAGCAGTCTTGCGATCGGTACGCAGTATTTT
CDR3: CASSLAIGTQYF

D: TRBD2
J: TRBJ2-5
size: NA
V: TRBV5-1
DNA: TGCGCCAGCAGCCTAGCGGGGGCCGGTTTCCAAGAGACCCAGTACTTC
CDR3: CASSLAGAGFQETQYF

D: TRBD1
J: TRBJ1-1
size: NA
V: TRBV25-1
DNA: TGTGCCAGCAGTGAACCTCGACAGGGAGGAGCTGGTGAAGCTTTCTTT
CDR3: CASSEPRQGGAGEAFF

D: NA
J: TRBJ1-1
size: NA
V: TRBV7-6
DNA: TGTGCCAGCAGCTCAGACGGAACTGAAGCTTTCTTT
CDR3: CASSSDGTEAFF

D: NA
J: TRBJ1-6
size: few
V: TRBV19
DNA: TGTGCCAGTACCAGGGTTGGAAATTCACCCCTCCACTTT
CDR3: CASTRVGNSPLHF

D: NA
J: TRBJ1-5
size: few
V: TRBV7-9
DNA: TGTGCCAGCAGCGGAAGTAACAATCAGCCCCAGCATTTT
CDR3: CASSGSNNQPQHF

D: NA
J: TRBJ1-1
size: NA
V: TRBV6-6
DNA: TGTGCCAGCAGTTACGCGGGAGGGGAAGCTTTCTTT
CDR3: CASSYAGGEAFF

D: TRBD2
J: TRBJ2-1
size: NA
V: TRBV5-1
DNA: TGCGCCAGCAGCTTAGTAGCGGGGGGGTACAATGAGCAGTTCTTC
CDR3: CASSLVAGGYNEQFF

D: TRBD1
J: TRBJ2-1
size: NA
V: TRBV4-1
DNA: TGCGCCAGCAGCCGTCCAACTGGACAGGGATCGTCGAATGAGCAGTTCTTC
CDR3: CASSRPTGQGSSNEQFF

D: NA
J: TRBJ2-3
size: NA
V: TRBV13
DNA: TGTGCCAGCAGCTTAGTGGCAGATACGCAGTATTTT
CDR3: CASSLVADTQYF